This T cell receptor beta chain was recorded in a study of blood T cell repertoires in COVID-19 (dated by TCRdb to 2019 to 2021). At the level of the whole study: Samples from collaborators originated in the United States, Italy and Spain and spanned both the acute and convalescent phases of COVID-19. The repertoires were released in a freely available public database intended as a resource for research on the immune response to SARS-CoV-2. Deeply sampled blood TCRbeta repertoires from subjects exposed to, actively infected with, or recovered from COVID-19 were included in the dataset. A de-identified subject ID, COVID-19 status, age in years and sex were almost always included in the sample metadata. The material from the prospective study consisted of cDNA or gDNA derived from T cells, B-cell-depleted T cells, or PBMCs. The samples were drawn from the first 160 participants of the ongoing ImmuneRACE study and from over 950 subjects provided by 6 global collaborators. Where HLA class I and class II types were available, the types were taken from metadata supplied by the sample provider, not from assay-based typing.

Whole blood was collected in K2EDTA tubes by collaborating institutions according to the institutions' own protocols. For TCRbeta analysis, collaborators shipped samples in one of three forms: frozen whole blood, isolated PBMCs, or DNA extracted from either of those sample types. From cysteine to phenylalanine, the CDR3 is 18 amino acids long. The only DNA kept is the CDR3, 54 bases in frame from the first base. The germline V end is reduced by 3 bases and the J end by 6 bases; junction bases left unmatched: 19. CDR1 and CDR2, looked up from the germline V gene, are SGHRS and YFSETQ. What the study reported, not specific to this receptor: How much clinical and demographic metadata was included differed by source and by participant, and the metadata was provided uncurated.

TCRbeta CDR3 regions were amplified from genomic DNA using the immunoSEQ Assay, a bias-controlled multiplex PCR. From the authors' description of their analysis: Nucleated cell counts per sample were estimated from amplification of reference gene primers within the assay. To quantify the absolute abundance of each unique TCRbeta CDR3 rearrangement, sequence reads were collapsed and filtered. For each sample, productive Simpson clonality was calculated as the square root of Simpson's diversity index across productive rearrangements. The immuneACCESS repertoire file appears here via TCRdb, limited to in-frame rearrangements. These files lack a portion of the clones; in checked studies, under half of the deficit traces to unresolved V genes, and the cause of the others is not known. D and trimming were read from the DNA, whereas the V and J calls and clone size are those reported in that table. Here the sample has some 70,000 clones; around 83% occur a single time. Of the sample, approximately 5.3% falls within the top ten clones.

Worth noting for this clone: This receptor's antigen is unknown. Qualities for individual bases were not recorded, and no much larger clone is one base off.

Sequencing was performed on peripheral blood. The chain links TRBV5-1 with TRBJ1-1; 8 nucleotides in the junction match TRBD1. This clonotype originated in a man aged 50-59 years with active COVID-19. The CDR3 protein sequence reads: CASSSPLLDRGLGAEAFF. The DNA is TGCGCCAGCAGCTCCCCTCTTCTAGACAGGGGCCTGGGCGCTGAAGCTTTCTTT. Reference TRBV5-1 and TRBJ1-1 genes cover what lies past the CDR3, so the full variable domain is KAGVTQTPRYLIKTRGQQVTLSCSPISGHRSVSWYQQTPGQGLQFLFEYFSETQRNKGNFPGRFSGRQFSNSRSEMNVSTLELGDSALYLCASSSPLLDRGLGAEAFFGQGTRLTVV.